Below are 24 T cell receptor beta chains sequenced from a single sample in a study of T cells in Graves' hyperthyroidism and ophthalmopathy. What was amplified from RNA transcripts were TCR beta CDR3 regions. The study used the HTBI primer set for a first-round RT-PCR of the TCR CDR3. MiXCR was run by TCRdb on the multiplex PCR reads, yielding one entry per CDR3 protein. Here the sample spans fewer than 450,000 distinct CDR3 sequences, less than 20% being singletons. Sequenced input: blood. These receptors originate from a man younger than 35 with Graves' ophthalmopathy.

The chain has TRBV7-9 and TRBJ1-4; D gene uncertain. Per germline, CDR1 SEHNR and CDR2 FQNEAQ (reference sequence). The CDR3 spans 14 residues. Deletions cut 0 bases from V and 3 bases from J, with 5 bases between. The CDR3 spells CASSLALANEKLFF. DNA of the CDR3: TGTGCCAGCAGCTTAGCGCTGGCTAATGAAAAACTGTTTTTT.

This clonotype has more than one count but fewer than ten. The chain uses TRBV12-3 or TRBV12-4 and TRBJ2-7; 10 bases match TRBD2. This CDR3 contains 13 residues. Losses at the gene ends were 5 bases for V and 6 bases for J; bases not matched to a gene: 4. The CDR3 spells CASSSGGAVEQYF. The CDR3 coding sequence is TGTGCCAGCAGTAGCGGGGGGGCGGTCGAGCAGTACTTC.

The rearrangement uses TRBV18 and TRBJ2-7; D not certain. CDR3 length equals 12 residues. In germline, CDR1 is KGHSH, CDR2 LQKENI. V was pared by 5 bases and J by 3 bases, with 8 bases between. Written as DNA, the CDR3 is TGTGCCAGCTCATCGGAAAACTACGAGCAGTACTTC. It codes for CASSSENYEQYF.

This clonotype was recorded a few times. The CDR3 DNA reads TGCAGCGTAGCCCCCAGACAGGGAACAGATACGCAGTATTTT. It yields the protein CSVAPRQGTDTQYF. The chain is built from TRBV29-1 and TRBJ2-3, with 7 nucleotides matching TRBD1. CDR1 is SQVTM and CDR2 is ANQGSEA in the germline V gene. The trim removed 6 bases at V and 3 bases at J, leaving 9 bases unmatched. The CDR3 loop spans 14 amino acids.

V and J are TRBV3-1 and TRBJ2-2; 9 positions agree with TRBD1. The junction had 5 bases not matched to a gene; V was cut back by 1 base and J by 5 bases. Germline CDR1 reads LGHDT; CDR2 reads YNNKEL (reference sequence). This CDR3 is built from 16 residues. CDR3: CASSQAQGASTGELFF. DNA of the CDR3: TGTGCCAGCAGCCAAGCACAGGGGGCGTCGACCGGGGAGCTGTTTTTT.

This clonotype was observed at least ten times. J is TRBJ1-2 and V is TRBV27, with 7 bases aligning to TRBD1. The CDR3 extends over 15 amino acids. J gave up 4 bases and V 7 bases, and 12 bases lay outside the gene matches. The V gene's germline CDR1 is MNHEY and CDR2 SMNVEV (reference sequence). CDR3: CASNSRAGGVYGYTF. The CDR3 DNA sequence: TGTGCCAGCAACTCTCGAGCAGGGGGAGTCTATGGCTACACCTTC.

This clonotype was counted ten times or more. The genes are TRBV5-1 and TRBJ1-1, with D hard to call. CDR1 is SGHRS, CDR2 YFSETQ, per germline. V was cut by 0 bases and J by 0 bases, with 9 bases left in between. The CDR3 sequence is 15 residues long. This chain's CDR3 is CASSLDGNLNTEAFF. The CDR3 coding sequence is TGCGCCAGCAGCTTGGACGGCAACTTGAACACTGAAGCTTTCTTT.

In the case of this clonotype: A much larger clone differs from this one at a single base, so this may be a read error. V usage is TRBV6-2 or TRBV6-3 and J usage is TRBJ1-2, with 8 bases matching TRBD1. Per the germline V gene, CDR1 is MNHEY and CDR2 is SVGEGT. The CDR3 loop spans 14 amino acids. The CDR3 DNA follows: TGTGACAGCAGTTTCGCGGACAGGGCGGGTGGCTACACCTTC. Its protein product is CDSSFADRAGGYTF.

V is TRBV12-3 or TRBV12-4 and J is TRBJ2-1; D perhaps matches TRBD2 (5 bases). V lost 1 base to trimming and J lost 7 bases, with 17 bases between them. This CDR3 comprises 16 residues. CDR3 sequence (DNA): TGTGCCAGCAGTTTAGGAGGGTGGGGTTCGGGGAATGAGCAGTTCTTC. Its protein product is CASSLGGWGSGNEQFF.

This clonotype was seen ten or more times. The V and J genes are TRBV7-3 and TRBJ2-7, with 7 bases aligning to TRBD2. The germline V gene has CDR1 SGHTA and CDR2 FQGTGA. V lost 2 bases and J lost 0; bases outside the gene matches: 4. There are 15 residues in the CDR3. CDR3 amino acids: CASSLGGGLSYEQYF. As DNA, the CDR3 is TGTGCCAGCAGCTTAGGCGGGGGACTCTCCTACGAGCAGTACTTC.

Notes on this clonotype: Since a much larger clone is just one base distant, this may be a read error. The rearrangement links TRBV7-8 to TRBJ1-2; TRBD1 is a possible D gene (6 bases). V was shortened by 1 base and J by 4 bases, with 7 bases between the two germline ends. CDR1 is SGHVS and CDR2 is FQNEAQ in the germline V gene. The CDR3 covers 13 residues. DNA of the CDR3: TGTGCCAGCAGCTTAGTACAGGGCTATGGCTACACCTTC. It is translated as CASSLVQGYGYTF.

This clonotype was found many times. The chain combines TRBV5-1 with TRBJ2-3; possibly TRBD2 for D (6 bases). This CDR3 has 15 residues. Germline V CDR1 and CDR2: SGHRS, YFSETQ. V was cut by 4 bases and J by 2 bases, with 14 bases left in between. The CDR3 coding sequence is TGCGCCAGCAGCACCGGGACTCACAACACAGATACGCAGTATTTT. Its translation: CASSTGTHNTDTQYF. Together with reference TRBV5-1 and TRBJ2-3, the CDR3 gives the full variable domain: KAGVTQTPRYLIKTRGQQVTLSCSPISGHRSVSWYQQTPGQGLQFLFEYFSETQRNKGNFPGRFSGRQFSNSRSEMNVSTLELGDSALYLCASSTGTHNTDTQYFGPGTRLTVL.

This clonotype was seen at least ten times. As DNA, the CDR3 is TGTGCCAGCAGTTTAGGAGGGCTATATGGCTACACCTTC. It translates to CASSLGGLYGYTF. The chain is built from TRBV12-3 or TRBV12-4 and TRBJ1-2; no clear D gene. CDR3 length equals 13 residues. The V end lost 1 base, the J end lost 5 bases, and 8 bases lay between the germline ends.

This clonotype was seen ten or more times. The V gene is TRBV7-9, the J gene TRBJ2-1; TRBD2 aligns across 11 bases. There are 17 residues in the CDR3. With 1 base clipped from V and 7 bases from J, the junction kept 9 bases outside the gene matches. Germline V gives CDR1 SEHNR, CDR2 FQNEAQ (reference sequence). DNA of the CDR3: TGTGCCAGCAGCTTAGGAGCCCCTAGCGGGGGGCGAAATGAGCAGTTCTTC. It encodes CASSLGAPSGGRNEQFF.

Remarks on this clonotype: This may come from a read error, since a much larger clone is one base off. The rearrangement joins TRBV6-5 to TRBJ2-7; 7 bases are a match to TRBD2. The CDR3 loop spans 15 amino acids. Germline V gene sequence: CDR1 MNHEY, CDR2 SVGAGI. The CDR3 is CTSSYGRLGSYEQYF. CDR3 sequence (DNA): TGTACCAGCAGTTACGGGAGGTTGGGCTCCTACGAGCAGTACTTC.

The J gene is TRBJ1-2, the V gene TRBV24-1; D perhaps matches TRBD1 (5 bases). CDR3 length: 15 amino acids. Germline V gene lookup returns CDR1 KGHDR and CDR2 SFDVKD. V was trimmed by 3 bases and J by 5 bases, leaving 15 bases between them. CDR3 residues: CATSDPSGTSYGYTF. The CDR3, as DNA: TGTGCCACCAGTGATCCTTCCGGGACCTCTTATGGCTACACCTTC.

This clonotype was counted at least ten times. The V call is TRBV5-1, the J call TRBJ2-1, with D tentatively TRBD2 (6 bases). V lost 4 bases and J lost 6, with 11 bases in between. Germline assignment: CDR1 SGHRS and CDR2 YFSETQ. CDR3 length: 13 residues. The DNA of the CDR3 is TGCGCCAGCAGCCAGGGACTCCGCAATGAGCAGTTCTTC. Translation gives CASSQGLRNEQFF. Combining the CDR3 with reference TRBV5-1 and TRBJ2-1 gives the whole variable domain KAGVTQTPRYLIKTRGQQVTLSCSPISGHRSVSWYQQTPGQGLQFLFEYFSETQRNKGNFPGRFSGRQFSNSRSEMNVSTLELGDSALYLCASSQGLRNEQFFGPGTRLTVL.

The V gene is TRBV4-1, the J gene TRBJ2-7; 10 nucleotides line up with TRBD1. CDR3 length equals 19 residues. Germline CDR1 MGHRA, CDR2 YSYEKL. Germline trimming cut 0 bases from V and 0 bases from J; bases unmatched to any gene: 11. The CDR3 loop is CASSQDASRDRGLSYEQYF. CDR3 DNA: TGCGCCAGCAGCCAAGACGCGTCCCGGGACAGGGGCCTCTCCTACGAGCAGTACTTC.

This clonotype has just a few counts. The chain employs TRBV9 and TRBJ1-2; D might be TRBD1 (6 bases). Germline assignment: CDR1 SGDLS and CDR2 YYNGEE. Trimming took 3 bases from V and 5 from J, leaving 8 bases between them. This CDR3 is 12 amino acids long. Here the CDR3 DNA reads TGTGCCAGCAGCGCGGGGGCTTATGGCTACACCTTC. Protein: CASSAGAYGYTF.

The V and J genes are TRBV5-1 and TRBJ1-4; 8 bases align to TRBD1. CDR1 SGHRS and CDR2 YFSETQ come from the germline V gene. Trimming at V came to 2 bases and at J to 8 bases, leaving 5 bases not matched to a gene. The CDR3 is made up of 14 amino acids. The CDR3 coding sequence is TGCGCCAGCAGCTTTGGGACAGGCTCCGAAAAACTGTTTTTT. It yields the protein CASSFGTGSEKLFF.

In its sample, this clonotype was seen a few times. The V call is TRBV5-8, the J call TRBJ1-2; 8 positions agree with TRBD1. V trimming: 1 base; J trimming: 5 bases; junction bases outside the gene matches: 4. CDR1 and CDR2 (germline): SGHTS, YDEGEE. The CDR3 contains 14 residues. CDR3 sequence (DNA): TGTGCCAGCAGCTTGAAACAGGGGGAGTATGGCTACACCTTC. This gives the protein CASSLKQGEYGYTF.

This clonotype was seen repeatedly, ten times or more. V gene TRBV27 combines with J gene TRBJ2-7, with TRBD1 matching 7 bases. The CDR3 runs to 13 residues. With 6 bases clipped from V and 4 bases from J, the junction kept 6 bases outside the gene matches. Germline CDR1 MNHEY, CDR2 SMNVEV (reference sequence). The CDR3 DNA reads as TGTGCCAGCAGGACCACAGGGGCGTACGAGCAGTACTTC. It encodes CASRTTGAYEQYF.

This clonotype occurred many times. Written as DNA, the CDR3 is TGTGCCAGCAGTTTCCGGGACAGGGGGCTTGAAGCTTTCTTT. It yields the protein CASSFRDRGLEAFF. The chain has TRBV2 and TRBJ1-1, with 12 bases identical to TRBD1. In germline, CDR1 is SNHLY, CDR2 FYNNEI. Germline trimming cut 5 bases from V and 7 bases from J; bases unmatched to any gene: 5. The CDR3 contains 14 residues. Full variable domain (outside the CDR3, taken from reference TRBV2 and TRBJ1-1): EPEVTQTPSHQVTQMGQEVILRCVPISNHLYFYWYRQILGQKVEFLVSFYNNEISEKSEIFDDQFSVERPDGSNFTLKIRSTKLEDSAMYFCASSFRDRGLEAFFGQGTRLTVV.

The V and J genes are TRBV3-1 and TRBJ1-6; D is unclear. The CDR3 sequence is 15 residues long. Trimming took off 0 bases at V and 0 bases at J, with 3 bases between the two ends. Germline CDR1 is LGHDT and CDR2 is YNNKEL (reference sequence). CDR3 in DNA: TGTGCCAGCAGCCAAGAGGGCTCCTATAATTCACCCCTCCACTTT. This translates into CASSQEGSYNSPLHF.